The following is a TCR beta chain sequence with its context. Its antigen is currently unknown. Sequenced by immunoSEQ multiplex PCR; TCRdb stores in-frame clones only, minus some. The profile shows around 10,000 clones, 65% to 70% of them singletons. This sample is drawn from a study of CD4+ T cells in melanoma. Study findings and constraints: Neoantigen-specific CD4+ T cells in melanoma reportedly had diverse differentiation states. A reported correlation linked neoantigen-specific CD4+ T cells to CD8+, macrophage and B cell function.

Trimming took off 0 bases at V and 7 bases at J, with 15 bases between the two ends. CDR3 length: 16 amino acids. Germline CDR1 LNHDA, CDR2 SQIVND (reference sequence). This chain joins TRBV19 and TRBJ2-2; either TRBD1 or TRBD2 may supply D (5 bases each). This sequence originates from a human donor with melanoma. The specimen sequenced was cells from a culture (not recorded whether cultured in vitro). The CDR3 bases are TGTGCCAGTAGTATAGACGGGGCGGGTCGGGTCGGGGAGCTGTTTTTT. This translates into CASSIDGAGRVGELFF.